This TCR beta chain stems from a study of control samples from healthy donors and cancer patients (dated by TCRdb to 2018 to 2020). The CDR3 holds 15 amino acids from the cysteine to the phenylalanine. Kept here is only the CDR3 DNA, which spans 45 bases and is read in frame from base 1. V is pared back by 3 bases and J by 2 bases, with 13 bases lying between the germline termini. The CDR1 and CDR2 encoded by the germline V gene are SNHLY and FYNNEI. As concerns this clone: Its antigen has not been determined. No base quality values were provided; no much bigger clone lies one nucleotide off.

To prepare the library, the immunoSEQ multiplex PCR assay was applied. Entries here come from immuneACCESS through TCRdb and include only in-frame sequences with V and J called. Some clones fail to appear in such tables; in the studies checked, an unresolved V gene covers under half of the shortfall, and the cause of the remainder is unknown. The sample table holds approximately 19,000 clones, of which 80% to 85% were seen once. Less than 30% of the sample lies in the top ten. The sample consisted of PBMCs. The chain employs TRBV2 and TRBJ1-2; the D segment could be TRBD1, given 6 matching bases. The sequence derives from a woman in her 70s with lung cancer. The DNA reads as follows: TGTGCCAGCAGTGACCGGGGAACAGGGAACTATGGCTACACCTTC. Its protein product is CASSDRGTGNYGYTF. With the portions outside the CDR3 filled from the reference TRBV2 and TRBJ1-2 genes, the complete variable region becomes EPEVTQTPSHQVTQMGQEVILRCVPISNHLYFYWYRQILGQKVEFLVSFYNNEISEKSEIFDDQFSVERPDGSNFTLKIRSTKLEDSAMYFCASSDRGTGNYGYTFGSGTRLTVV.